Sequencing of this T cell receptor (beta chain) was carried out in a study of regulatory T cells in long-lasting Graves disease. This clonotype was counted many times. The V end lost 5 bases, the J end lost 3 bases, and 15 bases lay between the germline ends. The CDR3 totals 15 residues. Germline V lookup: CDR1 SGHRS, CDR2 YFSETQ. Construction of TCR beta libraries relied on iRepertoire HTBI primers and on Arm-PCR targeting CDR3 regions. Using its own MiXCR run on the multiplex PCR reads, TCRdb lists one record per CDR3 protein. This table holds 200,000 to 250,000 distinct CDR3 sequences, roughly a fifth found once. Time point meaning: newly diagnosed GD, antithyroid drugs for less than 3 months. TCR sequences were obtained from RNA taken from PBMCs. The data also belong to a second study, concerning T cells in Graves' hyperthyroidism and ophthalmopathy.

The TCR sequence derives from a woman aged 30 to 39 with Graves disease. This chain connects TRBV5-1 to TRBJ2-1; D is perhaps TRBD1 (6 bases). The sample here was peripheral blood mononuclear cells (PBMCs), taken at new diagnosis, from a patient treated with antithyroid drugs. The CDR3 DNA sequence: TGCGCCAGCAGTGTACAGGGTAGGGACTACAATGAGCAGTTCTTC. Translating gives CASSVQGRDYNEQFF.